Shown below are 15 T cell receptor beta chains from a single sample sequenced in a study of OX40 agonist ivuxolimab in advanced cancers. Method: immunoSEQ multiplex PCR; TCRdb's copy keeps in-frame clones and lacks some. This sample yields about 50,000 clones, of which about 81% are seen a single time; about 7.3% belongs to the top ten. The sample in question was CD4+ or CD8+ T cells sorted from blood, obtained in a trial of the OX40 agonist ivuxolimab. These receptors were collected from an adult with an advanced solid tumor such as melanoma, head and neck, liver or kidney cancer.

This sequence joins TRBV21-1 and TRBJ2-5. TRBV21-1 is reported as a pseudogene. The CDR3 contains 17 residues. The CDR3 DNA reads TGTGCCAGCAGCAGCCTCCCGGGCCATAGTTTCTCTACGAAGCAGTACTTC. Protein sequence: CASSSLPGHSFSTKQYF.

The chain combines TRBV9 with TRBJ1-4; the D is unclear. With 2 bases removed from V and 6 bases from J, the gap between germline ends came to 11 bases. CDR1 and CDR2 (germline): SGDLS, YYNGEE. The CDR3 sequence is 14 residues long. The chain's CDR3 is CASSVHSTYEKLFF. CDR3 DNA: TGTGCCAGCAGCGTCCACAGTACCTATGAAAAACTGTTTTTT.

The chain carries TRBV30 and TRBJ2-7; D is unclear. CDR3 length: 14 amino acids. V was shortened by 2 bases and J by 0 bases, with 11 bases between the two germline ends. CDR1 is GTSNPN, CDR2 SVGIG, per germline (reference sequence). CDR3 residues: CAWSFTASSYEQYF. The CDR3 nucleotides are TGTGCCTGGAGTTTTACAGCTAGCTCCTACGAGCAGTACTTC. Full variable domain (outside the CDR3, taken from reference TRBV30 and TRBJ2-7): SQTIHQWPATLVQPVGSPLSLECTVEGTSNPNLYWYRQAAGRGLQLLFYSVGIGQISSEVPQNLSASRPQDRQFILSSKKLLLSDSGFYLCAWSFTASSYEQYFGPGTRLTVT.

The chain joins TRBV19 to TRBJ1-1; D is ambiguous. V lost 7 bases, J lost 0 bases, and 18 bases lay in between. Per germline, CDR1 LNHDA and CDR2 SQIVND (reference sequence). The CDR3 spans 16 residues. In nucleotides, the CDR3 is TGTGCCAGTACCGATCCCCTAGGGAGGGTGAACACTGAAGCTTTCTTT. This translates into CASTDPLGRVNTEAFF.

CDR3 in amino acids: CASSATSGSSTDTQYF. The CDR3 nucleotides read TGTGCCAGCAGCGCCACTAGCGGGAGCTCCACAGATACGCAGTATTTT. J is TRBJ2-3 and V is TRBV7-6, with TRBD2 matching over 11 bases. Losses at the gene ends were 5 bases for V and 2 bases for J; bases not matched to a gene: 6. The CDR3 spans 16 residues. The germline gives CDR1 SGHVS, CDR2 FNYEAQ.

The genes are TRBV10-1 and TRBJ2-1; 7 nucleotides align to TRBD2. The junction had 8 bases not matched to a gene; V was cut back by 3 bases and J by 6 bases. Germline values: CDR1 WNHNN, CDR2 SYGVQD (reference sequence). CDR3 length: 15 residues. The chain's CDR3 is CASSELSGEGNEQFF. In DNA form, the CDR3 reads TGCGCCAGCAGTGAATTGAGCGGGGAGGGCAATGAGCAGTTCTTC.

The chain combines TRBV11-2 with TRBJ2-3, with no clear D. The germline CDR1 and CDR2 sequences are SGHAT and FQNNGV. The CDR3 is 15 amino acids. V was trimmed by 3 bases and J by 4 bases, leaving 14 bases between them. The CDR3 region is CASSFRRGSPDTQYF. The CDR3 nucleotides are TGTGCCAGCAGCTTCCGCCGAGGTTCCCCAGATACGCAGTATTTT.

The chain has TRBV5-1 and TRBJ1-1; D call uncertain. CDR1 and CDR2 (germline): SGHRS, YFSETQ. The CDR3 has 14 residues. V lost 0 bases and J lost 1, with 7 bases in between. Here the CDR3 reads CASSLVLPNTEAFF. For the CDR3, the DNA is TGCGCCAGCAGCTTGGTTCTTCCGAACACTGAAGCTTTCTTT.

This clone was detected only a few times. The gene calls are TRBV4-3 and TRBJ1-5, with D unresolved. Germline V gives CDR1 LGHNA, CDR2 YSLEER. The CDR3 has 13 residues. The V end was cut by 3 bases, the J end by 5 bases, with 8 bases between. CDR3 residues: CASSHPGDQPQHF. For the CDR3, the DNA is TGCGCCAGCAGCCACCCAGGAGATCAGCCCCAGCATTTT.

V usage is TRBV30 and J usage is TRBJ1-2; D unresolved. The CDR3 runs 11 residues. V was clipped by 4 bases and J by 3 bases, with 6 bases between them. Germline values: CDR1 GTSNPN, CDR2 SVGIG (reference sequence). This chain's CDR3 is CAWIRYYGYTF. CDR3 coding DNA: TGTGCCTGGATTCGGTACTATGGCTACACCTTC.

This rearrangement joins TRBV6-6 to TRBJ2-7; possible D gene TRBD1, 6 bases. Germline assignment: CDR1 MNHNY and CDR2 SVGAGI (reference sequence). Trimming left V 8 bases short and J 2 bases short, with 10 bases between. The length of the CDR3 is 12 residues. CDR3 in amino acids: CASLGQTYEQYF. The CDR3 DNA reads as TGTGCCAGCTTAGGACAGACCTACGAGCAGTACTTC.

The V and J genes are TRBV19 and TRBJ1-6; D unresolved. CDR3 length: 12 amino acids. Trimming removed 11 bases from V and 4 bases from J, with 9 bases in between. Germline V gene lookup returns CDR1 LNHDA and CDR2 SQIVND (reference sequence). DNA of the CDR3: TGTGCCTCCAGGTCTTATAATTCACCCCTCCACTTT. This gives the protein CASRSYNSPLHF.

The V and J genes are TRBV4-1 and TRBJ2-7; unclear D gene. Trimming took 8 bases from V and 2 from J, leaving 22 bases between them. The CDR3 has 16 amino acids. Germline CDR1 and CDR2: MGHRA and YSYEKL. The CDR3 DNA reads TGCGCCAGCGCGCCGTGGGAAGCCGCGGCGGCCTACGAGCAGTACTTC. It yields the protein CASAPWEAAAAYEQYF.

V and J are TRBV5-4 and TRBJ2-5; D might be TRBD1 (6 bases). The CDR3 has 14 residues. V lost 2 bases, J lost 2 bases, and 10 bases lay in between. CDR1 is SGHNT, CDR2 YYREEE, per germline (reference sequence). In DNA, the CDR3 is TGTGCCAGCAGCTTATCCAGGGGTCAAGAGACCCAGTACTTC. It encodes CASSLSRGQETQYF.

The chain is built from TRBV13 and TRBJ2-2; D gene uncertain. Germline lookup yields CDR1 PRHDT and CDR2 FYEKMQ (reference sequence). The CDR3 contains 15 residues. The V gene lost 5 bases and the J gene lost 5 bases, with 15 bases spanning the gap. Here the CDR3 reads CASSLSLRSTGELFF. The DNA of the CDR3 is TGTGCCAGCAGCCTCTCCCTACGGAGTACCGGGGAGCTGTTTTTT.